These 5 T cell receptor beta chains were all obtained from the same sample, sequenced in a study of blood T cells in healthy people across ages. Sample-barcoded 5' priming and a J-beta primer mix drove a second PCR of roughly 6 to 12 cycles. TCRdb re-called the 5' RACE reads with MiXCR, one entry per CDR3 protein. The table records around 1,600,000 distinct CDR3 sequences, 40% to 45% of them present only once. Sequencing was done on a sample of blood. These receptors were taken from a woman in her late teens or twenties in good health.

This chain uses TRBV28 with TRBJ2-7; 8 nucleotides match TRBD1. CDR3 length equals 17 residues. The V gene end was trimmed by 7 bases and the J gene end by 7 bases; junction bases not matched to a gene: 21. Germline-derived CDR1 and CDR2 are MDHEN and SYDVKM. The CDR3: CASTLPYRTGSYNEQYF. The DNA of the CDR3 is TGTGCCAGCACCCTCCCCTATAGGACAGGGAGCTACAATGAGCAGTACTTC.

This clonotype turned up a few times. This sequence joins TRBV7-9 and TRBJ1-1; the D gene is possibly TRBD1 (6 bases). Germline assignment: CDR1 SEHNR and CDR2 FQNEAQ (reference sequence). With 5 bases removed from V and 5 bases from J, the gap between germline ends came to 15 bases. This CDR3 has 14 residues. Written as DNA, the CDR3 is TGTGCCAGCAGCCCCGGCCTAGGGGGAACTGAAGCTTTCTTT. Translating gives CASSPGLGGTEAFF. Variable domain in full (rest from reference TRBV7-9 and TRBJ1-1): DTGVSQNPRHKITKRGQNVTFRCDPISEHNRLYWYRQTLGQGPEFLTYFQNEAQLEKSRLLSDRFSAERPKGSFSTLEIQRTEQGDSAMYLCASSPGLGGTEAFFGQGTRLTVV.

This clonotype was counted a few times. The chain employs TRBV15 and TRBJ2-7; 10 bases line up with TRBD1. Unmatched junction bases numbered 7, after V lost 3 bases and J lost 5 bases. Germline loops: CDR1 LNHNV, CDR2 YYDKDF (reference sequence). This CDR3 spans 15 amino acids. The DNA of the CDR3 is TGTGCCACCAGCAGGCCCGGGACAGGGGCCGACGAGCAGTACTTC. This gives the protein CATSRPGTGADEQYF.

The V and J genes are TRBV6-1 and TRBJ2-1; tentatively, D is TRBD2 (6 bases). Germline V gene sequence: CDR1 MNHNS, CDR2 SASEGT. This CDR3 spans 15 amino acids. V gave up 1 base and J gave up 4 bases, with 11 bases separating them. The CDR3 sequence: CASSEGSGQYNEQFF. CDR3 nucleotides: TGTGCCAGCAGTGAAGGTAGCGGCCAGTACAATGAGCAGTTCTTC.

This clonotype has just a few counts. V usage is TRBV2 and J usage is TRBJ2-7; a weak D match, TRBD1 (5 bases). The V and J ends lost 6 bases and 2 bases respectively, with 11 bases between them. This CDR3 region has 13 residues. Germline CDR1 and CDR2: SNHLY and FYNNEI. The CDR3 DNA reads TGTGCCAGCAGGCCGGACAAGACCTACGAGCAGTACTTC. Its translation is CASRPDKTYEQYF.